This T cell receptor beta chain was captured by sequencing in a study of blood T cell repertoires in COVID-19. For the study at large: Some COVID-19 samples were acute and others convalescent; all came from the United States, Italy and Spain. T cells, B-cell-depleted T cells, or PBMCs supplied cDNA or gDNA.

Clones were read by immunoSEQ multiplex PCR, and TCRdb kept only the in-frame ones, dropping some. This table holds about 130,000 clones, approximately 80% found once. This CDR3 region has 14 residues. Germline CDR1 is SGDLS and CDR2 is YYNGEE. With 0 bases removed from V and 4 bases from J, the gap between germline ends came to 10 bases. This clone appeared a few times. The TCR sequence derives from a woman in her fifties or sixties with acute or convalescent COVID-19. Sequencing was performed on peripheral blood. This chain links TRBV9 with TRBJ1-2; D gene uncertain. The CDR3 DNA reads TGTGCCAGCAGCGTAGACAGACGGGGCTATGGCTACACCTTC. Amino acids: CASSVDRRGYGYTF.